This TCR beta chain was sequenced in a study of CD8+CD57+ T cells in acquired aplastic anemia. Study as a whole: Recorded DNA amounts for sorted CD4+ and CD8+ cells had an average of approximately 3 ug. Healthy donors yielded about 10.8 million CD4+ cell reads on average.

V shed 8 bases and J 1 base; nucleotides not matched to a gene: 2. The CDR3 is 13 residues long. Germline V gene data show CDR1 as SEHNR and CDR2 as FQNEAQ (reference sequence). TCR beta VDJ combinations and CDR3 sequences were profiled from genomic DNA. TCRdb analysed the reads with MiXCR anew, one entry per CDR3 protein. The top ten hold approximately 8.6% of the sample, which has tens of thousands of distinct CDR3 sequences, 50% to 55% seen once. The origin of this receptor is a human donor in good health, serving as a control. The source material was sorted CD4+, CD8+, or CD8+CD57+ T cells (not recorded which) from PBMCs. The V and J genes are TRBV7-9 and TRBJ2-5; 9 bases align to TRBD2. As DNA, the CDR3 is TGTGCCAGCGCGGGACTAGCCCAAGAGACCCAGTACTTC. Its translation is CASAGLAQETQYF.